This T cell receptor beta chain comes out of a study of T-cell memory formation after mild COVID-19 (dated by TCRdb to the early 2020s). Some background on the complete study: TCR sequence clusters from the two donors were largely donor specific. Longitudinal TCRalpha and TCRbeta repertoire sequencing tracked T-cell clones expanding and contracting after mild COVID-19 in a couple of donors. Two young, previously healthy adult volunteers made up the cohort, one male and one female.

Sequencing was performed on an Illumina NovaSeq 6000. TCRalpha and TCRbeta cDNA libraries were constructed by 5'RACE with constant-segment primers, with sample barcodes and unique molecular identifiers being introduced. RNA was extracted from every sample with Trizol reagent. Library amplification was performed in two PCR steps, and a second sample barcode and Illumina TruSeq adapters were introduced in the second step. Libraries were sequenced on an Illumina NovaSeq with 2 x 150 bp paired-end reads. The paper's processing steps were these. Reads were demultiplexed and collapsed into UMI-guided consensus sequences with migec v1.2.7. Using mixcr v2.1.11, UMI consensuses were aligned to TRA and TRB V and J templates and then assembled into clonotypes. A clonotype was counted as expanded or contracted only when both edgeR and NoisET called the clonotype significant, with the noise models trained on biological replicates. edgeR calls used a false discovery rate-adjusted p below 0.01 and a log2 fold-change threshold of 1. As an exploratory analysis of dynamics, max-normalized trajectories of the 1000 most abundant clonotypes were examined by PCA with hierarchical clustering. Separately sequenced CD4+ and CD8+ repertoires were used to assign a CD4 or CD8 phenotype to each responding clone. The raw public reads went through TCRdb reprocessing: fastp at Q25, MiXCR clone calling, in-frame beta chains kept. CDR3 protein duplicates are merged, each entry listing the most common genes and DNA. The V and J calls reflect TCRdb's pipeline rather than the authors' work. This sample gives around 440,000 distinct CDR3 sequences in total; around a sixth of them show up just once. The ten most abundant clones make up approximately 13% of the sample.

CDR1 MGHRA and CDR2 YSYEKL are derived from the germline V gene. The junction shows trimming of 4 bases on V and 5 bases on J, and the gene matches do not reach 2 bases of it. From the cysteine through the phenylalanine, the CDR3 covers 15 amino acids. Only the CDR3 portion is preserved as DNA: 45 bases, with reading frame beginning at the first base. This clonotype was seen at least ten times. What this receptor recognizes is not known. Qualities for individual bases were not recorded, and no much larger clone is one base off. PBMCs were isolated by Ficoll-Paque density gradient centrifugation. Overall results and qualifications from the work: Contracting CD4+ clones were found mainly in CM and EM memory subsets, while CD8+ clones were enriched in EMRA. Only a couple of mild cases were covered by the study, and larger cohorts that include severe cases with pre-infection samples were considered necessary. From day 15 to 85, contracting clones showed balanced CD4/CD8 phenotypes, whereas a second wave of clones that expanded from day 15 to 37 leaned towards CD4+. The detection of some responding clones in pre-infection memory suggests that pre-existing cross-reactive memory T cells joined the SARS-CoV-2 response. SARS-CoV-2 specificity of the second-wave clones peaking on day 37 was not confirmed.

This clonotype originated in an adult woman who had mild COVID-19 (a few samples of this study predate the infection). The sample titles of this study are shuffled in the database, so cell type and time point are left out; the donor was told from shared clones. The rearranged chain carries TRBV4-1 and TRBJ2-2, and TRBD2 aligns with 12 junction nucleotides. The sample consisted of PBMCs or a T cell subset sorted from them (not recorded which). The CDR3 region: CASSPGTSGTGELFF. In nucleotide form, the sequence is TGCGCCAGCAGCCCTGGGACTAGCGGGACCGGGGAGCTGTTTTTT.